A selection of T cell receptor beta chains follows, all from one sample in a study of T-cell memory formation after mild COVID-19. One entry per CDR3 protein results from TCRdb running MiXCR on the 5' RACE reads. The sample gives fewer than 550,000 distinct CDR3 sequences, around 20% of which show up once; roughly 8.4% is in the top ten. The sequencing input was PBMCs or a T cell subset sorted from them (not recorded which). These receptors originate from an adult woman who had mild COVID-19 (a few samples of this study predate the infection). Cell type and time point are not known. The CDR3 runs from the conserved cysteine through the conserved F or W. D genes are given only for firm matches. Part of the rows lack a size; the others show once, few, many or a class for expanded clones.

d_call: TRBD2
j_call: TRBJ2-1
v_call: TRBV14
clone_size: -
cdr3_nt: TGTGCCAGCAGCCAAGAGGGCGGAACGTCTAGCGGGTACAATGAGCAGTTCTTC
cdr3_aa: CASSQEGGTSSGYNEQFF

d_call: -
j_call: TRBJ2-3
v_call: TRBV25-1
clone_size: few
cdr3_nt: TGTGCCAGCAGTGCGGGGCAGGGCGGCACAGATACGCAGTATTTT
cdr3_aa: CASSAGQGGTDTQYF

d_call: -
j_call: TRBJ1-1
v_call: TRBV7-6
clone_size: -
cdr3_nt: TGTGCCAGCAGCCGAGACACCGGGACGGTGAACACTGAAGCTTTCTTT
cdr3_aa: CASSRDTGTVNTEAFF

d_call: TRBD1
j_call: TRBJ1-5
v_call: TRBV11-2
clone_size: few
cdr3_nt: TGTGCCAGCAGCTCCGGGACAGGGGTTCAGCCCCAGCATTTT
cdr3_aa: CASSSGTGVQPQHF

d_call: -
j_call: TRBJ2-7
v_call: TRBV3-1
clone_size: -
cdr3_nt: TGTGCCAGCAGCCAAGGGTGGGGGACAAGCTCCTACGAGCAGTACTTC
cdr3_aa: CASSQGWGTSSYEQYF

d_call: -
j_call: TRBJ2-5
v_call: TRBV6-5
clone_size: few
cdr3_nt: TGTGCCAGCAGTCCGGACAGACAAACTCAAGAGACCCAGTACTTC
cdr3_aa: CASSPDRQTQETQYF

d_call: -
j_call: TRBJ2-2
v_call: TRBV20-1
clone_size: -
cdr3_nt: TGCAGTGCTAGTGGGGGTAACACCGGGGAGCTGTTTTTT
cdr3_aa: CSASGGNTGELFF

d_call: TRBD1
j_call: TRBJ1-1
v_call: TRBV20-1
clone_size: few
cdr3_nt: TGCAGTGCTAGGGGACAGGAGAACACTGAAGCTTTCTTT
cdr3_aa: CSARGQENTEAFF

d_call: TRBD2
j_call: TRBJ2-5
v_call: TRBV7-2
clone_size: -
cdr3_nt: TGTGCCAGCAGCTTAGATAGTCTAGCGGGAGTAGAAGAGACCCAGTACTTC
cdr3_aa: CASSLDSLAGVEETQYF

d_call: -
j_call: TRBJ1-1
v_call: TRBV12-5
clone_size: few
cdr3_nt: TGTGCTAGTGGTTTGGTCACCGGGATAGCTTTCTTT
cdr3_aa: CASGLVTGIAFF

d_call: -
j_call: TRBJ2-5
v_call: TRBV4-3
clone_size: -
cdr3_nt: TGCGCCAGCAGCCAAGGGAGACAGTCCGGAGAGACCCAGTACTTC
cdr3_aa: CASSQGRQSGETQYF